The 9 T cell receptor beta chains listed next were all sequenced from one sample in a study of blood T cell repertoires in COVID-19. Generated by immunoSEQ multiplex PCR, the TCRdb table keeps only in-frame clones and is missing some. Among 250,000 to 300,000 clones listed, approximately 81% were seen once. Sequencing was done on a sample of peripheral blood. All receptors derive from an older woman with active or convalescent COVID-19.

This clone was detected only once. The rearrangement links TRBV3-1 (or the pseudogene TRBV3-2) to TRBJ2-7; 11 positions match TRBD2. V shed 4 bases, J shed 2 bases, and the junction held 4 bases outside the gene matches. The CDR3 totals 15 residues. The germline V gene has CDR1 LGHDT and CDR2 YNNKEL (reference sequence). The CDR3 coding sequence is TGTGCCAGCAGCCCGGGACTAGCGGCTACCTACGAGCAGTACTTC. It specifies CASSPGLAATYEQYF.

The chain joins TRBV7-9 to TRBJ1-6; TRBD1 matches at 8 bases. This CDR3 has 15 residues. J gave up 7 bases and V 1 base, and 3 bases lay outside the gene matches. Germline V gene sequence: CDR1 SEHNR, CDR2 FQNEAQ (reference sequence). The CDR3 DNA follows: TGTGCCAGCAGCTTAGTGACAGGGGACAATTCACCCCTCCACTTT. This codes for CASSLVTGDNSPLHF.

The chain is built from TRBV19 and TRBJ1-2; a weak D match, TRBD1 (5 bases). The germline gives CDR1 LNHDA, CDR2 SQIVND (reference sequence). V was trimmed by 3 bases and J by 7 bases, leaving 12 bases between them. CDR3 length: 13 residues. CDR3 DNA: TGTGCCAGTAGTATTTTCCAGGGTTCTGGCTACACCTTC. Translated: CASSIFQGSGYTF.

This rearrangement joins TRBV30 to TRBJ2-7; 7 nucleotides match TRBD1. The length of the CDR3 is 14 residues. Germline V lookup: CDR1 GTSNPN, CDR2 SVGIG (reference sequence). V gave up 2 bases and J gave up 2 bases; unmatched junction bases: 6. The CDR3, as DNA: TGTGCCTGGAGTTCCCAGGGGGTCCCCTACGAGCAGTACTTC. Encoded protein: CAWSSQGVPYEQYF.

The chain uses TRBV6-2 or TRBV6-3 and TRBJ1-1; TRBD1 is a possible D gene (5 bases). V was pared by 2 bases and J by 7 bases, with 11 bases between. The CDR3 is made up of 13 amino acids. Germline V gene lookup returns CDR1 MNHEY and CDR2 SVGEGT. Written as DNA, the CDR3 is TGTGCCAGCAGTTACGCAGGGTATGGTGAAGCTTTCTTT. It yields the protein CASSYAGYGEAFF.

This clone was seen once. The CDR3 here is CASSYLGSGRHTGELFF. In nucleotides, the CDR3 is TGTGCCAGCAGCTACCTTGGTTCCGGTCGTCACACCGGGGAGCTGTTTTTT. The chain uses TRBV11-2 and TRBJ2-2, with D unclear. CDR3 length: 17 amino acids. Germline V gene lookup returns CDR1 SGHAT and CDR2 FQNNGV. Trimming left V 4 bases short and J 3 bases short, with 18 bases between.

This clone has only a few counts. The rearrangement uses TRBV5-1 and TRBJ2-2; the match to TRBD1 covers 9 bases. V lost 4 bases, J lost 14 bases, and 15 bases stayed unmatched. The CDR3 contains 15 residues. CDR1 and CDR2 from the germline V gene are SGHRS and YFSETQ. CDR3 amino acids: CASSLRTGQGSLLFF. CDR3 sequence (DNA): TGCGCCAGCAGCCTCAGAACGGGACAGGGTTCCCTACTGTTTTTT.

CDR3 nucleotides: TGTGCCATCAGTGAGTCGGCAGTCTCCTACGAGCAGTACTTC. It is translated as CAISESAVSYEQYF. The chain couples TRBV10-3 to TRBJ2-7; D is undetermined. CDR1 and CDR2 from the germline V gene are ENHRY and SYGVKD. This CDR3 spans 14 amino acids. V gave up 0 bases and J gave up 0 bases, with 6 bases separating them.

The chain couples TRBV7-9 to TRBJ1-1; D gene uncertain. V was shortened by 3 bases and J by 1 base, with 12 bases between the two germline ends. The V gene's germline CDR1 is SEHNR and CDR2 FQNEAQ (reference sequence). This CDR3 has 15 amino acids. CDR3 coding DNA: TGTGCCAGCAGCTTTCTTAGGACTAAGAACACTGAAGCTTTCTTT. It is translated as CASSFLRTKNTEAFF.